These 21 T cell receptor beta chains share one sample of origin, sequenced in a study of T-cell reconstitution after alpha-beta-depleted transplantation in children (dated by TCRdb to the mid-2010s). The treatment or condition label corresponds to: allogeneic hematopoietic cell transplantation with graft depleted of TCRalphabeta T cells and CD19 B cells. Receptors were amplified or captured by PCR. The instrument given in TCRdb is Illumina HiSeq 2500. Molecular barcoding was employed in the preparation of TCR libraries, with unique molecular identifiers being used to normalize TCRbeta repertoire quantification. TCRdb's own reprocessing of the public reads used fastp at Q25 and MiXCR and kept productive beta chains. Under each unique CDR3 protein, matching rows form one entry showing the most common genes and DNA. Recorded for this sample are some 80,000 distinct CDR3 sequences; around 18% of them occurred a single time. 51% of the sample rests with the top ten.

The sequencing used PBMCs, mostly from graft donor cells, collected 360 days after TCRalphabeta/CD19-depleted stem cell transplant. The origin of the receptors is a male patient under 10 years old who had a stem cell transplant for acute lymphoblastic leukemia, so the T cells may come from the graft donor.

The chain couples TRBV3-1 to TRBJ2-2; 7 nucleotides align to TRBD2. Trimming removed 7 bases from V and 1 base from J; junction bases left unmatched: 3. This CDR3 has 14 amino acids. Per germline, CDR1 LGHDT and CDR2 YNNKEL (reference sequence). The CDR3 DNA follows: TGTGCCAGCAATAAGCGGGGGAACACCGGGGAGCTGTTTTTT. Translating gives CASNKRGNTGELFF.

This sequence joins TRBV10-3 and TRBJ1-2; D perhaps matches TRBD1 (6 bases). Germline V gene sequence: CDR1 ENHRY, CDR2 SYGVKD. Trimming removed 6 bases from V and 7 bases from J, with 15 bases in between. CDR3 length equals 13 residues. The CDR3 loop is CAISDVQGFGYTF. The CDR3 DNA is TGTGCCATCAGCGATGTACAGGGATTTGGCTACACCTTC.

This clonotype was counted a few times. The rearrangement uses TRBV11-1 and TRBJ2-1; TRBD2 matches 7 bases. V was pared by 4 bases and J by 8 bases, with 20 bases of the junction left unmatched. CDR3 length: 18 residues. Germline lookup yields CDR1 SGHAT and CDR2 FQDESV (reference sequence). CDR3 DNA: TGTGCCAGCAGCTCCCTTCTCACTAGGAGGGCGGGGGTGTATGAGCAGTTCTTC. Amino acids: CASSSLLTRRAGVYEQFF.

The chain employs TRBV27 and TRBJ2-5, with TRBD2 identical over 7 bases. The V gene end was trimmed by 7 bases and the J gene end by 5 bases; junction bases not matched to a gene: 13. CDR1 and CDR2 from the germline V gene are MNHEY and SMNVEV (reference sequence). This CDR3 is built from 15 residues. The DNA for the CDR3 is TGTGCCAGCAACTTAGGTACCGGGAGGTCGGAGACCCAGTACTTC. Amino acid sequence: CASNLGTGRSETQYF.

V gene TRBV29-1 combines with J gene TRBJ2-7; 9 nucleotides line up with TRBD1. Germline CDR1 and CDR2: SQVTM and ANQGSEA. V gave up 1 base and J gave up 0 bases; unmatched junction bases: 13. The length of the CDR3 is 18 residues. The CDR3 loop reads CSVEVRDREIRSSYEQYF. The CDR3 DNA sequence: TGCAGCGTTGAAGTCCGGGACAGGGAAATTCGTAGCTCCTACGAGCAGTACTTC.

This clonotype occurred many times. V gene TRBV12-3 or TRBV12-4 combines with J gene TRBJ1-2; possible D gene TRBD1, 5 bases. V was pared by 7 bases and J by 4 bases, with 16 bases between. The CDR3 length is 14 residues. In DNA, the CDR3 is TGTGCCAGCATCTCAATAGGCAGGGCCTATGGCTACACCTTC. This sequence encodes CASISIGRAYGYTF.

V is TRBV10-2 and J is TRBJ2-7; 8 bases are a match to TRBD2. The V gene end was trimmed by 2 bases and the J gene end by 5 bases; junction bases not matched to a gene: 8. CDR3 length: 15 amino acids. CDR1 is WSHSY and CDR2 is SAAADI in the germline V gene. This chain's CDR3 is CASSEERGRYNEQYF. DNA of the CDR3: TGCGCCAGCAGTGAGGAGCGCGGGAGGTACAACGAGCAGTACTTC.

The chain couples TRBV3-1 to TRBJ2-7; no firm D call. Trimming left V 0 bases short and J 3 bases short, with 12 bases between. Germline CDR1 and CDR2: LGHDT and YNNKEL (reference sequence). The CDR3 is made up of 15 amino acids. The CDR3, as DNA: TGTGCCAGCAGCCAAGATCGGGCCGGTTACTACGAGCAGTACTTC. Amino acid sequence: CASSQDRAGYYEQYF.

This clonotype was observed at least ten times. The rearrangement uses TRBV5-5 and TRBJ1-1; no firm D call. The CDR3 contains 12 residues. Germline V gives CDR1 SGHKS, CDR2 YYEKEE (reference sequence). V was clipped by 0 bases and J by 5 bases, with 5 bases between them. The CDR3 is CASSLDGTEAFF. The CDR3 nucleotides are TGTGCCAGCAGCTTGGACGGTACTGAAGCTTTCTTT.

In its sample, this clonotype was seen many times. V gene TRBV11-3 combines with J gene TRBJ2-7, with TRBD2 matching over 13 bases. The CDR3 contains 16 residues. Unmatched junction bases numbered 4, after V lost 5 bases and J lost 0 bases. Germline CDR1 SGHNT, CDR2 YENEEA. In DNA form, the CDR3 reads TGTGCCAGCAGCCCGGGACTAGCGGGGACCTCCTACGAGCAGTACTTC. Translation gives CASSPGLAGTSYEQYF.

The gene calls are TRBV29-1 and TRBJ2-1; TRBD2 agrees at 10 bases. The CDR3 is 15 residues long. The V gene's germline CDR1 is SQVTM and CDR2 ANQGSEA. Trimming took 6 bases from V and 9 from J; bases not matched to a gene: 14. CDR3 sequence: CSVTLAGVFHGEQFF. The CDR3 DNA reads TGCAGCGTAACTCTAGCGGGAGTGTTTCATGGTGAGCAGTTCTTC.

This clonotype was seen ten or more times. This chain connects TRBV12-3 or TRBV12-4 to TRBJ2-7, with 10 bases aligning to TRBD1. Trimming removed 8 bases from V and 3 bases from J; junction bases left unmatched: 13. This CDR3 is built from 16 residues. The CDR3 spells CASQQWTGGNRYEQYF. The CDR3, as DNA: TGTGCCAGCCAACAGTGGACAGGGGGAAACCGCTACGAGCAGTACTTC.

CDR3 nucleotides: TGTGCCTGGAGTGTACGGGACGAGCAGTACTTC. The encoded protein is CAWSVRDEQYF. V is TRBV30 and J is TRBJ2-7; D unresolved. The CDR3 spans 11 residues. From germline, CDR1 is GTSNPN and CDR2 SVGIG (reference sequence). Between the trimmed V and J ends, which lost 0 bases and 5 bases, there was a span of 5 bases.

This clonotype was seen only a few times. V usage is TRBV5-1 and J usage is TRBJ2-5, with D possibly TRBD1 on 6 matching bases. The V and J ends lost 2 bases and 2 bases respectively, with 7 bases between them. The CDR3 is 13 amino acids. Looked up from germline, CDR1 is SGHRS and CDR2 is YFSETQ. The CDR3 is CASSFGQQETQYF. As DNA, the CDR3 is TGCGCCAGCAGCTTTGGACAGCAAGAGACCCAGTACTTC.

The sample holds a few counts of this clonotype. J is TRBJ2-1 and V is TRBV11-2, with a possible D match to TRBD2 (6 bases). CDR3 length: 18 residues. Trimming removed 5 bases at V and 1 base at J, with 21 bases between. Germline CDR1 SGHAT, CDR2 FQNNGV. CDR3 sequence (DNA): TGTGCCAGCAGCCTCCCTAGGAGGGATGGCATATCCTACAATGAGCAGTTCTTC. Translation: CASSLPRRDGISYNEQFF. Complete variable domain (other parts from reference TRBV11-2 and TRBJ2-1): EAGVAQSPRYKIIEKRQSVAFWCNPISGHATLYWYQQILGQGPKLLIQFQNNGVVDDSQLPKDRFSAERLKGVDSTLKIQPAKLEDSAVYLCASSLPRRDGISYNEQFFGPGTRLTVL.

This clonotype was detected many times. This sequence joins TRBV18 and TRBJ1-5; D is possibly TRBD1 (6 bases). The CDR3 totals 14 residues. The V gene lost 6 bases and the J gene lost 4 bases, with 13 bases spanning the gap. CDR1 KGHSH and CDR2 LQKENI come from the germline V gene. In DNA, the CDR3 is TGTGCCAGCTCCCAACAGGGCTCGAATCAGCCCCAGCATTTT. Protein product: CASSQQGSNQPQHF.

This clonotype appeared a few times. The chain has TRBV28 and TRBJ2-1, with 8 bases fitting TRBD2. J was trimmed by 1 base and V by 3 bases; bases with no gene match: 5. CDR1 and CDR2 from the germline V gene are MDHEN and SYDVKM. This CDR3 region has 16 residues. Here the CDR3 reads CASSFYPSGSYNEQFF. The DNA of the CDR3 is TGTGCCAGCAGTTTTTACCCTAGCGGGTCCTACAATGAGCAGTTCTTC.

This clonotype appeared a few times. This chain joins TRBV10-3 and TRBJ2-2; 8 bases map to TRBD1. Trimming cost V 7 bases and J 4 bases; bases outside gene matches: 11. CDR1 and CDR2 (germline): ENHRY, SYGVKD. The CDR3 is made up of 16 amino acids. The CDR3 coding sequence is TGTGCCATCAAGCCCACCGGGACAGGAGGCACCGGGGAGCTGTTTTTT. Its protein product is CAIKPTGTGGTGELFF.

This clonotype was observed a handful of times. In nucleotides, the CDR3 is TGTGCCAGCAGTCACCCCGGGACAGGGCCCAATCAGCCCCAGCATTTT. It translates to CASSHPGTGPNQPQHF. The gene calls are TRBV6-5 and TRBJ1-5, with 9 positions matching TRBD1. The CDR3 has 16 amino acids. Trimming took 5 bases from V and 3 from J; bases not matched to a gene: 8. Germline-derived CDR1 and CDR2 are MNHEY and SVGAGI.

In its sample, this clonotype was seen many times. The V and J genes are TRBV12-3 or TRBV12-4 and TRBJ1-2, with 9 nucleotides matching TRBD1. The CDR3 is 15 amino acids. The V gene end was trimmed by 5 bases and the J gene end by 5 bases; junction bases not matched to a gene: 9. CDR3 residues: CASSNGQGSLYGYTF. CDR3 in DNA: TGTGCCAGCAGTAACGGACAGGGGTCCCTGTATGGCTACACCTTC.

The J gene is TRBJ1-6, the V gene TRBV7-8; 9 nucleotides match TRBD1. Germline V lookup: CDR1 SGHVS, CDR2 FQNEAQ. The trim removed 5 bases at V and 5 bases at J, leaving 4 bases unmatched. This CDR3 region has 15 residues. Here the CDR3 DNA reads TGTGCCAGCAGCGAGTGGACAGGGGATAATTCACCCCTCCACTTT. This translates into CASSEWTGDNSPLHF.